Presented here are 13 T cell receptor beta chains from one specimen sequenced in a study of radiation and T cells in renal cell carcinoma (dated by TCRdb to about 2020). What the time point label conveys for this sample: blood 2 weeks post-SBRT. Taken with the paper, the label for treatment or condition translates to: 15 Gy SBRT to primary tumor, nephrectomy 4 weeks later. Libraries were prepared through the immunoSEQ multiplex PCR assay. Here the immuneACCESS table is served through TCRdb, limited to in-frame sequences with V and J called. Missing clones are a known gap in these copies; in checked studies unresolved V genes cover under half, and the rest lacks a known reason. The sample profile shows 150,000 or so clones; roughly 87% of them were found once. The ten most abundant clones make up approximately 12% of the sample. The sample here was blood, taken from a patient whose treatment included radiotherapy and nephrectomy. These receptors were taken from a woman in her fifties or sixties with renal cell carcinoma.

The chain couples TRBV2 to TRBJ1-5; no clear D. Germline-derived CDR1 and CDR2 are SNHLY and FYNNEI. The CDR3 contains 16 residues. With 1 base removed from V and 2 bases from J, the gap between germline ends came to 12 bases. CDR3 in amino acids: CASSEGTGLGNQPQHF. The CDR3 bases are TGTGCCAGCAGTGAAGGAACGGGGTTAGGCAATCAGCCCCAGCATTTT.

This clone occurred once. V and J are TRBV20-1 and TRBJ2-7, with 8 bases identical to TRBD1. CDR1 is DFQATT, CDR2 SNEGSKA, per germline (reference sequence). The CDR3 length is 11 residues. With 0 bases clipped from V and 12 bases from J, the junction kept 4 bases outside the gene matches. The DNA of the CDR3 is TGCAGTGCTAGAGACCGGGACAGGCTGTACTTC. Translating gives CSARDRDRLYF.

This clone was detected only once. CDR3 in DNA: TGTGCCAGCAGCTTAGCTGGACGGGTCAATGAGCAGTTCTTC. Translated, it gives CASSLAGRVNEQFF. The rearrangement links TRBV7-9 to TRBJ2-1; D is undetermined. Germline values: CDR1 SEHNR, CDR2 FQNEAQ (reference sequence). The CDR3 consists of 14 residues. V lost 0 bases and J 6 bases, leaving 9 bases between the germline ends.

The genes are TRBV6-6 and TRBJ1-4; D is perhaps TRBD1 (5 bases). The ends were cut back, 7 bases at V and 7 bases at J, with 16 bases in the middle. The germline V gene encodes CDR1 MNHNY and CDR2 SVGAGI (reference sequence). The CDR3 length is 14 residues. DNA for the CDR3: TGTGCCAGCAACTACCCGGGGGGGGGTGAAAAACTGTTTTTT. Amino acids: CASNYPGGGEKLFF.

V gene TRBV19 combines with J gene TRBJ2-5; 8 bases fit TRBD1. Germline V gene lookup returns CDR1 LNHDA and CDR2 SQIVND (reference sequence). This CDR3 has 16 amino acids. J lost 2 bases, V lost 7 bases, and 12 bases had no gene match. For the CDR3, the DNA is TGTGCCAGTACCCAAGGGGGACAGGTATTACAAGAGACCCAGTACTTC. This sequence encodes CASTQGGQVLQETQYF.

This sequence joins TRBV7-2 and TRBJ1-1, with 12 bases aligning to TRBD1. The germline V gene encodes CDR1 SGHTA and CDR2 FQGNSA. The length of the CDR3 is 17 residues. V shed 5 bases, J shed 0 bases, and the junction held 7 bases outside the gene matches. The CDR3 coding sequence is TGTGCCAGCAGCAACCGGGACAGGGGGCAAGTGAACACTGAAGCTTTCTTT. It translates to CASSNRDRGQVNTEAFF.

The chain links TRBV2 to TRBJ2-1; D not certain. The CDR3 length is 13 residues. Between the trimmed V and J ends, which lost 4 bases and 4 bases, there was a span of 8 bases. Germline assignment: CDR1 SNHLY and CDR2 FYNNEI. The CDR3 DNA sequence: TGTGCCAGCAGTGTGAACTTGTACAATGAGCAGTTCTTC. It is translated as CASSVNLYNEQFF.

This clone appeared a single time. This sequence joins TRBV7-2 and TRBJ2-5; D assignment may be TRBD1 or TRBD2 (5 bases each). Germline assignment: CDR1 SGHTA and CDR2 FQGNSA. The CDR3 extends over 13 amino acids. Deletions cut 3 bases from V and 2 bases from J, with 7 bases between. The chain's CDR3 is CASSLGTQETQYF. In DNA, the CDR3 is TGTGCCAGCAGCTTGGGGACGCAAGAGACCCAGTACTTC.

This clone was picked up one time. V and J are TRBV13 and TRBJ2-5; 11 nucleotides agree with TRBD2. Trimming cost V 4 bases and J 2 bases; bases outside gene matches: 6. The germline V gene has CDR1 PRHDT and CDR2 FYEKMQ (reference sequence). The CDR3 has 16 residues. The CDR3 DNA follows: TGTGCCAGCAGCTACCCGGGGACTAGCGGACAAGAGACCCAGTACTTC. Its protein product is CASSYPGTSGQETQYF.

In DNA form, the CDR3 reads TGCGCCAGCAGCCAAGATTCAAGAGGCAGGTACATGAACACTGAAGCTTTCTTT. Protein: CASSQDSRGRYMNTEAFF. The chain links TRBV4-1 to TRBJ1-1; D is unclear. The CDR3 runs 18 residues. Trimming removed 0 bases from V and 0 bases from J, with 17 bases in between. Germline V gene lookup returns CDR1 MGHRA and CDR2 YSYEKL.

The chain carries TRBV7-9 and TRBJ2-3; D is unclear. The germline CDR1 and CDR2 sequences are SEHNR and FQNEAQ (reference sequence). Trimming took 1 base from V and 1 from J, leaving 12 bases between them. This CDR3 contains 16 residues. The CDR3 sequence: CASSLGGTIRTDTQYF. The CDR3 DNA is TGTGCCAGCAGCTTAGGGGGTACTATACGCACAGATACGCAGTATTTT.

The chain couples TRBV5-1 to TRBJ1-1; D call uncertain. V shed 4 bases and J shed 0 bases, with 10 bases lying between them. The germline CDR1 and CDR2 sequences are SGHRS and YFSETQ. The CDR3 length is 14 residues. The CDR3: CASSNAGMNTEAFF. Written as DNA, the CDR3 is TGCGCCAGCAGCAACGCGGGAATGAACACTGAAGCTTTCTTT.

This chain uses TRBV6-5 with TRBJ1-2; D not certain. Trimming stripped 4 bases from V and 6 bases from J, with 18 bases between. The length of the CDR3 is 15 residues. From germline, CDR1 is MNHEY and CDR2 SVGAGI. The CDR3: CASSSSGRRSNGYTF. The CDR3 nucleotides read TGTGCCAGCAGTTCGTCCGGACGGAGGTCGAATGGCTACACCTTC.